A single T cell receptor beta chain is shown here with its context. Its specificity is not known. Libraries were prepared by immunoSEQ multiplex PCR; TCRdb keeps only in-frame clonotypes and omits some of them. The sample yields about 94,000 clones, 93% seen once. This record belongs to a study of Tregs in tolerant kidney transplant recipients. Background on the study: Mixed chimerism was transient after nonmyeloablative marrow transplants from related graft donors. Overall study findings and caveats: This study did not directly address biological reproducibility. Nucleotide sequences could not be compared across some patients' samples due to primer changes. Findings come from small patient numbers and require larger validation.

The receptor's source is a human donor who received a combined kidney and bone marrow transplant. The specimen was CD4+ T cells from blood, collected before the transplant.

The CDR3 nucleotides are TGTGCCTCAGGGGGGACCTCCTACGAGCAGTACTTC. It translates to CASGGTSYEQYF. The chain links TRBV2 to TRBJ2-7; the D gene is possibly TRBD1 (7 bases). Deletions cut 11 bases from V and 0 bases from J, with 11 bases between. The CDR3 is 12 residues long. Germline V gives CDR1 SNHLY, CDR2 FYNNEI.